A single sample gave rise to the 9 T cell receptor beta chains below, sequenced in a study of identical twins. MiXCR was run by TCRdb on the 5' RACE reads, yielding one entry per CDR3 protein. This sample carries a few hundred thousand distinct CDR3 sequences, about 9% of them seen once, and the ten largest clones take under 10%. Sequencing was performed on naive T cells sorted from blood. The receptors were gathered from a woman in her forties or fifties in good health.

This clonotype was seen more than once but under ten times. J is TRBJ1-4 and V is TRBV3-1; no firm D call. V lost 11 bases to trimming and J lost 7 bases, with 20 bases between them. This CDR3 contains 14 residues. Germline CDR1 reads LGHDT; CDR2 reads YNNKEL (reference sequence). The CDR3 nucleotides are TGTGCCGCATCCAGCCCCGACGAGGGTGAAAAACTGTTTTTT. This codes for CAASSPDEGEKLFF.

The CDR3 is CSARDPAGNTDTQYF. For the CDR3, the DNA is TGCAGTGCTAGAGATCCGGCGGGAAACACAGATACGCAGTATTTT. This rearrangement joins TRBV20-1 to TRBJ2-3; maybe TRBD2 (6 bases). Trimming cost V 0 bases and J 2 bases, with 12 bases left between them. Germline values: CDR1 DFQATT, CDR2 SNEGSKA (reference sequence). This CDR3 is built from 15 residues.

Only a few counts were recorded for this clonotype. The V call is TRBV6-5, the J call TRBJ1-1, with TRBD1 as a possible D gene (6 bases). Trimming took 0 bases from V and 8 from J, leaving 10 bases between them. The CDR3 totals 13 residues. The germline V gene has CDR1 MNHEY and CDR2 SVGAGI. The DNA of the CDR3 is TGTGCCAGCAGTTACTCGGGGGGCAGGGAAGCTTTCTTT. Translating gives CASSYSGGREAFF.

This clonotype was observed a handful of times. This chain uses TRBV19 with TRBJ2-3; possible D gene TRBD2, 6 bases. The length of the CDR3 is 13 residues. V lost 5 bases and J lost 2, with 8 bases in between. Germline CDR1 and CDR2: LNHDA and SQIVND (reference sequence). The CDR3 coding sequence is TGTGCCAGTAGTCGGCGGGACACAGATACGCAGTATTTT. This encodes CASSRRDTDTQYF.

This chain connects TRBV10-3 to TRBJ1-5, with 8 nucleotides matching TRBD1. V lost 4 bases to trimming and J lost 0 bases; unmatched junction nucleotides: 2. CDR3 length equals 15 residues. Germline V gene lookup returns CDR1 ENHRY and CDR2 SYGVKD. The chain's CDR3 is CAISGGQDSNQPQHF. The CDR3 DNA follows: TGTGCCATCAGTGGGGGACAGGATAGCAATCAGCCCCAGCATTTT.

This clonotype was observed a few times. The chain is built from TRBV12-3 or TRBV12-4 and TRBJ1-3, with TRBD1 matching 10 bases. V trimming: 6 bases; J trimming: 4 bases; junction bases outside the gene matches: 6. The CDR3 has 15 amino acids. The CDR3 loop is CASRRQGAKGNTIYF. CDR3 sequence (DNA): TGTGCCAGCAGACGACAGGGGGCAAAAGGAAACACCATATATTTT.

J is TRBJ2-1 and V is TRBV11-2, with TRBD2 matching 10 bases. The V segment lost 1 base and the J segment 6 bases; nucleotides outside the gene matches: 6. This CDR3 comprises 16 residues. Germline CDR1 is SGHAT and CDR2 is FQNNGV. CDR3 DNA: TGTGCCAGCAGCTTAGTGTCCAGCGGGAGGGCCAATGAGCAGTTCTTC. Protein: CASSLVSSGRANEQFF.

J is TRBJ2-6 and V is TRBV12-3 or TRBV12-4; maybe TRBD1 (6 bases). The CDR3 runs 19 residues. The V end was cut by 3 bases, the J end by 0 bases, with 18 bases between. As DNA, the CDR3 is TGTGCCAGCAGTTTGGACCAGACAGGTCTACTCTCTGGGGCCAACGTCCTGACTTTC. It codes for CASSLDQTGLLSGANVLTF.

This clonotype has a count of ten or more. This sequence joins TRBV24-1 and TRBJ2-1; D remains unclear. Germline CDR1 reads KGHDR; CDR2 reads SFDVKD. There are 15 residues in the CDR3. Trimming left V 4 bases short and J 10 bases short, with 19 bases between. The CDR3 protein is CATSDPILHGEEQFF. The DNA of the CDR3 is TGTGCCACCAGTGACCCCATACTCCATGGCGAGGAGCAGTTCTTC.